These 9 T cell receptor beta chains were all obtained from the same sample, sequenced in a study of blood T cell repertoires in COVID-19. Libraries were prepared by immunoSEQ multiplex PCR; TCRdb keeps only in-frame clonotypes and omits some of them. Among 150,000 to 200,000 clones, roughly 85% were seen once, and the ten largest hold 8% to 10%. The sequencing sample was made of peripheral blood. Every receptor here comes from a man aged 55 to 70 with acute or convalescent COVID-19.

There are a few counts of this clone. The chain recombines TRBV10-1 with TRBJ1-2; perhaps TRBD1 as D (5 bases). Germline V gene sequence: CDR1 WNHNN, CDR2 SYGVQD (reference sequence). This CDR3 contains 13 residues. The V and J ends lost 3 bases and 4 bases respectively, with 9 bases between them. CDR3 nucleotides: TGCGCCAGCAGTGATGCGGGGGGCTATGGCTACACCTTC. Its protein product is CASSDAGGYGYTF.

The chain joins TRBV7-9 to TRBJ2-5; weak D call: TRBD1 (6 bases). The CDR3 is made up of 15 amino acids. Germline CDR1 SEHNR, CDR2 FQNEAQ (reference sequence). V dropped 5 bases and J dropped 5 bases, with 18 bases sitting between them. CDR3 sequence reads: CASSPQQGFGETQYF. The CDR3 region has the DNA TGTGCCAGCAGCCCTCAACAGGGTTTCGGGGAGACCCAGTACTTC. Looking up the rest from reference TRBV7-9 and TRBJ2-5 gives the full variable domain: DTGVSQNPRHKITKRGQNVTFRCDPISEHNRLYWYRQTLGQGPEFLTYFQNEAQLEKSRLLSDRFSAERPKGSFSTLEIQRTEQGDSAMYLCASSPQQGFGETQYFGPGTRLLVL.

The V gene is TRBV11-2, the J gene TRBJ1-1; D not certain. Germline CDR1 reads SGHAT; CDR2 reads FQNNGV. The germline V and J ends were trimmed by 5 bases and 0 bases, with 7 bases remaining between them. The CDR3 has 13 residues. The DNA of the CDR3 is TGTGCCAGCAGCCCACAGTTGAACACTGAAGCTTTCTTT. It encodes CASSPQLNTEAFF. The whole variable domain, filled in from reference TRBV11-2 and TRBJ1-1, reads EAGVAQSPRYKIIEKRQSVAFWCNPISGHATLYWYQQILGQGPKLLIQFQNNGVVDDSQLPKDRFSAERLKGVDSTLKIQPAKLEDSAVYLCASSPQLNTEAFFGQGTRLTVV.

This chain connects TRBV6-6 to TRBJ1-5, with a possible D match to TRBD1 (5 bases). The CDR3 is 16 amino acids. Germline CDR1 is MNHNY and CDR2 is SVGAGI (reference sequence). Trimming pared 5 bases from V and 0 bases from J, leaving 14 bases between. The CDR3 region is CASSSHQGYSNQPQHF. The CDR3 DNA reads as TGTGCCAGCAGTAGCCACCAGGGATATAGCAATCAGCCCCAGCATTTT.

This clone was seen just once. The sample contains more than one DNA sequence encoding this CDR3. This chain connects TRBV7-3 to TRBJ2-1; 11 positions agree with TRBD2. This CDR3 has 14 amino acids. J was trimmed by 7 bases and V by 4 bases; bases with no gene match: 3. Germline-derived CDR1 and CDR2 are SGHTA and FQGTGA. This CDR3 is CASSSGLADNEQFF. The CDR3 DNA reads TGTGCCAGCAGCTCGGGACTAGCGGATAATGAGCAGTTCTTC.

The chain is built from TRBV7-6 and TRBJ2-1, with a weak D call TRBD1 (6 bases). Trimming left V 4 bases short and J 8 bases short, with 6 bases between. This CDR3 region has 11 residues. Germline V lookup: CDR1 SGHVS, CDR2 FNYEAQ. The CDR3 loop is CASSSGDEQFF. Here the CDR3 DNA reads TGTGCCAGCAGCTCAGGGGATGAGCAGTTCTTC. The variable domain in full, with the rest retrieved from reference TRBV7-6 and TRBJ2-1, is GAGVSQSPRYKVTKRGQDVALRCDPISGHVSLYWYRQALGQGPEFLTYFNYEAQQDKSGLPNDRFSAERPEGSISTLTIQRTEQRDSAMYRCASSSGDEQFFGPGTRLTVL.

The chain uses TRBV9 and TRBJ2-7; 14 bases are shared with TRBD2. The germline V gene has CDR1 SGDLS and CDR2 YYNGEE. This CDR3 spans 15 amino acids. The trim removed 3 bases at V and 4 bases at J, leaving 3 bases unmatched. The DNA for the CDR3 is TGTGCCAGCAGCGGGGGGACTAGCGGGAGTTACGAGCAGTACTTC. Amino acid sequence: CASSGGTSGSYEQYF.

The chain is built from TRBV28 and TRBJ2-7; D is ambiguous. The CDR3 is 13 amino acids. V shed 8 bases and J shed 3 bases, with 14 bases lying between them. The germline CDR1 and CDR2 sequences are MDHEN and SYDVKM. CDR3 loop: CASHEPGYYEQYF. The CDR3 DNA sequence: TGTGCCAGCCATGAGCCGGGTTACTACGAGCAGTACTTC.

V and J are TRBV30 and TRBJ1-1; 9 bases match TRBD1. J gave up 6 bases and V 6 bases, and 8 bases lay outside the gene matches. Germline lookup yields CDR1 GTSNPN and CDR2 SVGIG (reference sequence). The CDR3 loop spans 13 amino acids. The DNA of the CDR3 is TGTGCCTGTGACAGGGGGGGCTTGGCTGAAGCTTTCTTT. Translated: CACDRGGLAEAFF.